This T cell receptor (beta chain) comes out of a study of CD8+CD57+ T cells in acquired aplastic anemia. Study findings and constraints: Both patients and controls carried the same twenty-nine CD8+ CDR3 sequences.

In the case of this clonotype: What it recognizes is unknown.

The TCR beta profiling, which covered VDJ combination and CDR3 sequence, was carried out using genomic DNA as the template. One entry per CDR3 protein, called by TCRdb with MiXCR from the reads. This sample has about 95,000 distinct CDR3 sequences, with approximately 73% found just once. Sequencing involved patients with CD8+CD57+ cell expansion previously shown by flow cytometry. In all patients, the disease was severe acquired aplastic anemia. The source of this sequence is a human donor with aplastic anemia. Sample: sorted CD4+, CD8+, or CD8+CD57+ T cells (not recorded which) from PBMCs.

The CDR3 sequence: CASSYRPIHRDRDTCTF. The CDR3 DNA sequence: TGTGCCAGCAGTTACCGGCCGATCCACCGGGACAGGGATACTTGCACCTTC. The genes are TRBV6-2 or TRBV6-3 and TRBJ1-2, with 9 nucleotides matching TRBD1. The CDR3 spans 17 residues. CDR1 MNHEY and CDR2 SVGEGT come from the germline V gene. V lost 2 bases and J lost 13; bases outside the gene matches: 20.